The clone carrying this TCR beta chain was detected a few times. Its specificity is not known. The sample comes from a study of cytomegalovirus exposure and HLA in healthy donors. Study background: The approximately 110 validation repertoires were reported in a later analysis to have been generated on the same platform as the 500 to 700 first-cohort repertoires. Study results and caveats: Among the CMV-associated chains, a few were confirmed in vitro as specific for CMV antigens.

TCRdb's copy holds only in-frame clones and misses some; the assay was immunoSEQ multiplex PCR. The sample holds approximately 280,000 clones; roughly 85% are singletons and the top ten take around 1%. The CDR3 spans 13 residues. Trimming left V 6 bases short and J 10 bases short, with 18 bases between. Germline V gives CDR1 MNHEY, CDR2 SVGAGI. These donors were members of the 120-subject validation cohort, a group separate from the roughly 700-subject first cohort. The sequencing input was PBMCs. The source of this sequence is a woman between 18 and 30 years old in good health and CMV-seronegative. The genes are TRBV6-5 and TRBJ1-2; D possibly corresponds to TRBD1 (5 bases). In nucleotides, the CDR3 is TGTGCCAGCAGGGAACCAGGGTCCCTCTTCTACACCTTC. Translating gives CASREPGSLFYTF.